These 28 T cell receptor beta chains were sequenced from one sample in a study of cytomegalovirus exposure and HLA in healthy donors. 60 Vbeta and 13 Jbeta primers were used in PCR. TCRdb keeps only in-frame clones here, not all; method: immunoSEQ multiplex PCR. The table for this sample gives 75,000 to 80,000 clones. Material: PBMCs. The receptors stem from a young man in good health and CMV-seropositive.

The genes are TRBV13 and TRBJ2-7, with D maybe TRBD2 (5 bases). The CDR3 runs 13 residues. Germline loops: CDR1 PRHDT, CDR2 FYEKMQ (reference sequence). Trimming stripped 2 bases from V and 2 bases from J, with 7 bases between. This CDR3 is CASSLRGTYEQYF. The CDR3 DNA follows: TGTGCCAGCAGCTTAAGAGGGACCTACGAGCAGTACTTC.

This chain uses TRBV29-1 with TRBJ2-5, with TRBD2 matching 16 bases. The CDR3 extends over 17 amino acids. Germline lookup yields CDR1 SQVTM and CDR2 ANQGSEA. V gave up 8 bases and J gave up 2 bases; unmatched junction bases: 11. In DNA, the CDR3 is TGCAGCTTCCGGGGACTAGCGGGGGGGTTACGACAAGAGACCCAGTACTTC. Amino acids: CSFRGLAGGLRQETQYF.

This sequence joins TRBV28 and TRBJ1-5; no reliable D call. Germline-derived CDR1 and CDR2 are MDHEN and SYDVKM. The CDR3 extends over 15 amino acids. V lost 7 bases to trimming and J lost 6 bases, with 19 bases between them. The CDR3 here is CASMGVGLRGQPQHF. CDR3 coding DNA: TGTGCCAGCATGGGAGTGGGTTTACGTGGTCAGCCCCAGCATTTT.

The chain recombines TRBV4-2 with TRBJ1-2; 10 bases agree with TRBD1. V shed 5 bases and J 7 bases; nucleotides not matched to a gene: 10. Germline CDR1 LGHNA, CDR2 YNFKEQ. The CDR3 is made up of 15 amino acids. The CDR3 reads CASSTTGQGIFGYTF. The CDR3 DNA reads as TGTGCCAGCAGCACAACGGGACAGGGGATTTTTGGCTACACCTTC.

V is TRBV6-1 and J is TRBJ1-5; 9 bases are shared with TRBD1. CDR1 and CDR2 from the germline V gene are MNHNS and SASEGT. The CDR3 totals 15 residues. Trimming took 4 bases from V and 6 from J; bases not matched to a gene: 7. The CDR3 nucleotides read TGTGCCAGCAGTGCCTTCGACAGGGGGGGTCAGCCCCAGCATTTT. Translated: CASSAFDRGGQPQHF.

The rearrangement joins TRBV6-5 to TRBJ1-1; D possibly corresponds to TRBD1 (6 bases). V lost 0 bases, J lost 0 bases, and 8 bases lay in between. The CDR3 runs 15 residues. Germline CDR1 MNHEY, CDR2 SVGAGI. The DNA for the CDR3 is TGTGCCAGCAGTTACTCAGGACAGATGAACACTGAAGCTTTCTTT. This sequence encodes CASSYSGQMNTEAFF.

The CDR3 DNA reads as TGTGCCACCGGGCGGGACGGCCGGAGGGAGACCCAGTACTTC. Protein: CATGRDGRRETQYF. The chain employs TRBV5-4 and TRBJ2-5, with D perhaps matching TRBD2 (6 bases). V was trimmed by 9 bases and J by 5 bases, leaving 20 bases between them. The CDR3 extends over 14 amino acids. Germline V gene sequence: CDR1 SGHNT, CDR2 YYREEE (reference sequence).

The V and J genes are TRBV6-5 and TRBJ1-2; 8 bases map to TRBD1. V gave up 2 bases and J gave up 8 bases; unmatched junction bases: 4. Germline loops: CDR1 MNHEY, CDR2 SVGAGI. This CDR3 has 13 amino acids. CDR3 in amino acids: CASSYDRGRGYTF. CDR3 nucleotide sequence: TGTGCCAGCAGTTACGACAGGGGAAGGGGCTACACCTTC.

This chain links TRBV18 with TRBJ1-4; no definite D call. The V gene's germline CDR1 is KGHSH and CDR2 LQKENI. CDR3 length equals 13 residues. V dropped 5 bases and J dropped 4 bases, with 8 bases sitting between them. The CDR3 here is CASSEPNNEKLFF. In nucleotides, the CDR3 is TGTGCCAGCTCAGAGCCTAATAATGAAAAACTGTTTTTT. The full variable domain, in which reference TRBV18 and TRBJ1-4 provide the parts outside the CDR3, is NAGVMQNPRHLVRRRGQEARLRCSPMKGHSHVYWYRQLPEEGLKFMVYLQKENIIDESGMPKERFSAEFPKEGPSILRIQQVVRGDSAAYFCASSEPNNEKLFFGSGTQLSVL.

The CDR3 bases are TGTGCCAGCAGCTTAGTAAGGGAGGCGGGAAGCACTGAAGCTTTCTTT. Translated, it gives CASSLVREAGSTEAFF. The V call is TRBV7-9, the J call TRBJ1-1; D gene unclear. V was trimmed by 1 base and J by 4 bases, leaving 16 bases between them. CDR3 size: 16 residues. Germline assignment: CDR1 SEHNR and CDR2 FQNEAQ (reference sequence).

The chain is built from TRBV13 and TRBJ2-7; possible D gene TRBD1, 6 bases. The CDR3 spans 15 residues. V lost 3 bases, J lost 2 bases, and 14 bases lay in between. In germline, CDR1 is PRHDT, CDR2 FYEKMQ (reference sequence). CDR3 residues: CASSLLAGAPYEQYF. The CDR3 nucleotides are TGTGCCAGCAGCTTGCTGGCAGGGGCCCCCTACGAGCAGTACTTC.

The chain joins TRBV28 to TRBJ2-7; TRBD1 might be the D (6 bases). This CDR3 comprises 16 residues. Germline V lookup: CDR1 MDHEN, CDR2 SYDVKM. The V end was cut by 4 bases, the J end by 7 bases, with 23 bases between. This CDR3 reads CASSSPWGEGEREQYF. The CDR3 nucleotides are TGTGCCAGCAGTTCCCCCTGGGGAGAGGGGGAAAGGGAGCAGTACTTC.

This chain links TRBV30 with TRBJ1-3, with 12 bases that match TRBD1. Germline values: CDR1 GTSNPN, CDR2 SVGIG (reference sequence). The V gene end was trimmed by 3 bases and the J gene end by 0 bases; junction bases not matched to a gene: 15. The CDR3 covers 20 residues. The CDR3 sequence: CAWRAGTGGFFTISGNTIYF. CDR3 DNA: TGTGCCTGGAGAGCCGGGACAGGGGGCTTCTTTACTATCTCTGGAAACACCATATATTTT.

The rearrangement joins TRBV7-9 to TRBJ1-1, with 7 nucleotides matching TRBD1. CDR1 is SEHNR and CDR2 is FQNEAQ in the germline V gene (reference sequence). V was pared by 4 bases and J by 0 bases, with 5 bases of the junction left unmatched. This CDR3 region has 15 residues. The CDR3 DNA reads as TGTGCCAGCAGCTCAGGACAGGCAATGAACACTGAAGCTTTCTTT. It encodes CASSSGQAMNTEAFF.

This chain connects TRBV18 to TRBJ1-4; the match to TRBD1 covers 7 bases. The CDR3 extends over 16 amino acids. Trimming cost V 3 bases and J 5 bases; bases outside gene matches: 9. Germline lookup yields CDR1 KGHSH and CDR2 LQKENI. The CDR3 region is CASSPNKGQINEKLFF. The CDR3 coding sequence is TGTGCCAGCTCACCTAACAAGGGACAGATAAATGAAAAACTGTTTTTT.

V is TRBV30 and J is TRBJ2-1; possible D gene TRBD2, 5 bases. The V end was cut by 4 bases, the J end by 7 bases, with 8 bases between. Germline values: CDR1 GTSNPN, CDR2 SVGIG (reference sequence). CDR3 size: 11 residues. This chain's CDR3 is CAWTGWNEQFF. In DNA form, the CDR3 reads TGTGCCTGGACGGGGTGGAATGAGCAGTTCTTC. Using reference TRBV30 and TRBJ2-1 for the parts outside the CDR3, the full variable domain is SQTIHQWPATLVQPVGSPLSLECTVEGTSNPNLYWYRQAAGRGLQLLFYSVGIGQISSEVPQNLSASRPQDRQFILSSKKLLLSDSGFYLCAWTGWNEQFFGPGTRLTVL.

To note about this clone: Additional DNA sequences in this sample encode the identical CDR3. V usage is TRBV5-1 and J usage is TRBJ1-1, with 8 nucleotides matching TRBD1. This CDR3 spans 15 amino acids. Germline V gene sequence: CDR1 SGHRS, CDR2 YFSETQ. V gave up 2 bases and J gave up 2 bases; unmatched junction bases: 5. The CDR3 region is CASSLADRGNTEAFF. The CDR3, as DNA: TGCGCCAGCAGCTTAGCTGACAGGGGTAACACTGAAGCTTTCTTT.

The rearrangement links TRBV11-2 to TRBJ1-4, with a weak D call TRBD1 (6 bases). V was cut by 5 bases and J by 1 base, with 11 bases left in between. This CDR3 is built from 15 residues. The germline V gene encodes CDR1 SGHAT and CDR2 FQNNGV. CDR3 residues: CASSGPGETNEKLFF. CDR3 DNA: TGTGCCAGCAGCGGCCCAGGGGAAACTAATGAAAAACTGTTTTTT.

The rearrangement uses TRBV20-1 and TRBJ2-7; TRBD1 aligns across 7 bases. CDR3 length equals 11 residues. CDR1 and CDR2 from the germline V gene are DFQATT and SNEGSKA (reference sequence). The V gene end was trimmed by 7 bases and the J gene end by 6 bases; junction bases not matched to a gene: 6. Written as DNA, the CDR3 is TGCAGTGGACAGGGAGATTCCGAGCAGTACTTC. It encodes CSGQGDSEQYF.

The rearrangement joins TRBV27 to TRBJ1-5, with D perhaps matching TRBD1 (5 bases). Per the germline V gene, CDR1 is MNHEY and CDR2 is SMNVEV (reference sequence). V dropped 8 bases and J dropped 3 bases, with 17 bases sitting between them. There are 15 residues in the CDR3. The CDR3 sequence: CASGLQGGLNQPQHF. The CDR3 nucleotides read TGTGCCAGCGGGCTTCAGGGAGGACTCAATCAGCCCCAGCATTTT.

This chain joins TRBV4-1 and TRBJ2-1; the match to TRBD2 covers 10 bases. Looked up from germline, CDR1 is MGHRA and CDR2 is YSYEKL. V was pared by 2 bases and J by 6 bases, with 7 bases of the junction left unmatched. The CDR3 extends over 16 amino acids. CDR3 loop: CASSQLTSGPSNEQFF. In DNA form, the CDR3 reads TGCGCCAGCAGCCAACTGACTAGCGGGCCTAGCAATGAGCAGTTCTTC.

This chain uses TRBV28 with TRBJ2-7; 8 bases line up with TRBD1. After removal of 3 bases from V and 0 bases from J, the junction contained 4 bases not matched to a gene. The CDR3 extends over 15 amino acids. Germline CDR1 MDHEN, CDR2 SYDVKM. CDR3 sequence (DNA): TGTGCCAGCAGTTTGCAACAGGGGGTCTCCTACGAGCAGTACTTC. Amino acids: CASSLQQGVSYEQYF.

The J gene is TRBJ1-2, the V gene TRBV19; no clear D. The CDR3 covers 13 residues. Germline V CDR1 and CDR2: LNHDA, SQIVND (reference sequence). V was trimmed by 5 bases and J by 2 bases, leaving 9 bases between them. The CDR3 sequence is CASSPGSNYGYTF. DNA for the CDR3: TGTGCCAGTAGTCCGGGGTCCAACTATGGCTACACCTTC.

This chain uses TRBV6-1 with TRBJ1-1; no firm D call. The CDR3 is made up of 11 amino acids. V gave up 10 bases and J gave up 1 base, with 7 bases separating them. The V gene's germline CDR1 is MNHNS and CDR2 SASEGT. The CDR3 region has the DNA TGTGCCACGGGAACGAACACTGAAGCTTTCTTT. Its translation is CATGTNTEAFF.

This chain links TRBV6-5 with TRBJ1-2; D perhaps matches TRBD1 (6 bases). The germline CDR1 and CDR2 sequences are MNHEY and SVGAGI. This CDR3 contains 14 residues. Trimming removed 2 bases at V and 0 bases at J, with 7 bases between. CDR3 sequence: CASSYGTSNYGYTF. In DNA, the CDR3 is TGTGCCAGCAGTTACGGGACATCTAACTATGGCTACACCTTC.

The chain has TRBV5-8 and TRBJ1-3; 8 nucleotides align to TRBD1. Germline CDR1 SGHTS, CDR2 YDEGEE. The CDR3 has 16 amino acids. The V and J ends lost 2 bases and 2 bases, in that order; junction bases with no gene match: 6. This CDR3 is CASSLGTGGPGNTIYF. CDR3 bases: TGTGCCAGCAGCTTAGGGACAGGCGGACCTGGAAACACCATATATTTT.

This chain connects TRBV5-1 to TRBJ2-5, with 7 bases that match TRBD2. This CDR3 has 13 residues. From germline, CDR1 is SGHRS and CDR2 YFSETQ. The V gene end was trimmed by 4 bases and the J gene end by 7 bases; junction bases not matched to a gene: 7. For the CDR3, the DNA is TGCGCCAGCAGCCCCGGACTAGGAGGGACCCAGTACTTC. It is translated as CASSPGLGGTQYF.

The gene calls are TRBV6-5 and TRBJ1-1; D call uncertain. The CDR3 length is 16 residues. Germline CDR1 reads MNHEY; CDR2 reads SVGAGI. Deletions cut 2 bases from V and 0 bases from J, with 13 bases between. The CDR3 is CASSYRRSDLNTEAFF. CDR3 coding DNA: TGTGCCAGCAGTTACAGGAGAAGCGACTTGAACACTGAAGCTTTCTTT.